This T cell receptor (beta chain) was sequenced during a study of blood T cell repertoires in COVID-19. Study at large: The study drew acute and convalescent COVID-19 samples from the United States, Italy and Spain. PBMCs, B-cell-depleted T cells, or T cells were the source of the cDNA or gDNA that made up the material.

Authors' analysis steps: Reference gene primer amplification gave estimated nucleated cell counts. The protocol was immunoSEQ multiplex PCR, while the TCRdb copy is restricted to in-frame clones and leaves out a portion. That table is the source of V, J and clone size, and D and trimming were worked out from the DNA. This table has roughly 20,000 clones, 70% to 90% appearing once. The CDR3 covers 14 residues. The germline V gene encodes CDR1 SGHRS and CDR2 YFSETQ. The J segment lost 3 bases and the V segment lost 0 bases, leaving 3 bases of the junction unmatched. The chain has TRBV5-1 and TRBJ2-7; 7 nucleotides line up with TRBD2. The sequence was collected from a human donor in a cohort sampled during active COVID-19. The sequencing sample was made of peripheral blood. The CDR3 here is CASSLGLAVYEQYF. The CDR3, as DNA: TGCGCCAGCAGCTTGGGGCTAGCGGTCTACGAGCAGTACTTC.